These T cell receptor beta chains were read from a single sample in a study of cytomegalovirus exposure and HLA in healthy donors. Produced via immunoSEQ multiplex PCR; TCRdb's table is partial and in-frame only. The repertoire includes 72,000 or so clones, approximately 77% of them detected once, and about 8% sits in the top ten. Sequencing input: PBMCs. The receptors here all came from a woman aged 30 to 39 in good health and CMV-seropositive. Each CDR3 is given with its conserved first and last residue. The D gene is left open where the match is weak. Not all rows give a size; the values are once, few, many and, for expanded clones, a class.

d_gene	abundance	v_gene	j_gene	CDR3nt	CDR3aa
TRBD1	few	TRBV2	TRBJ1-1	TGTGCCAGCAGTCAGGGACAGAGGGGCACTGAAGCTTTCTTT	CASSQGQRGTEAFF
NA	few	TRBV2	TRBJ1-1	TGTGCCAGCAGTCTACAGGGTGTTACTGAAGCTTTCTTT	CASSLQGVTEAFF
TRBD2	NA	TRBV4-3	TRBJ2-1	TGCGCCAGCAGCCAAGATGAGTTAGCGGGAAATGAGCAGTTCTTC	CASSQDELAGNEQFF
TRBD1	NA	TRBV5-4	TRBJ1-2	TGTGCCAGCAGCGTGGACAGGGCGCTATATGGCTACACCTTC	CASSVDRALYGYTF
TRBD2	NA	TRBV30	TRBJ2-7	TGTGCCTGGAGACTAGCGGGGGGTTACGAGCAGTACTTC	CAWRLAGGYEQYF
NA	NA	TRBV9	TRBJ2-3	TGTGCCAGCAGCGTAGTCTACTCTAACACAGATACGCAGTATTTT	CASSVVYSNTDTQYF
TRBD1	NA	TRBV7-2	TRBJ1-1	TGTGCCAGCAGCTTAAAAGAAGGGACAGATTTCTTT	CASSLKEGTDFF
NA	NA	TRBV10-2	TRBJ1-1	TGCGCCAGCAGTGTTTGGGGGGACACTGAAGCTTTCTTT	CASSVWGDTEAFF
NA	NA	TRBV7-9	TRBJ1-1	TGTGCCAGCAGCTTAGTTCAGGTAGGAGGGAACACTGAAGCTTTCTTT	CASSLVQVGGNTEAFF
TRBD1	NA	TRBV7-9	TRBJ1-1	TGTGCCAGCAGCCAAGGGGAGACCGGGACAGTGAACCGGGGGACTGAAGCTTTCTTT	CASSQGETGTVNRGTEAFF
TRBD2	NA	TRBV19	TRBJ2-1	TGTGCCAGTAGTATAAGTGGGGTCGGGAGGGCCGGGGATGAGCAGTTCTTC	CASSISGVGRAGDEQFF
TRBD2	NA	TRBV2	TRBJ2-2	TGTGCCAGCAGTCGAGGACTAGTAGGGACCGGGGAGCTGTTTTTT	CASSRGLVGTGELFF
NA	NA	TRBV5-1	TRBJ2-2	TGCGCCAGCAGCTGGGGAGAGGGCGACACCGGGGAGCTGTTTTTT	CASSWGEGDTGELFF
TRBD2	once	TRBV11-2	TRBJ2-7	TGTGCCAGCAGCTTAGGGGACTCTAGCGGGAGGGCCAGGGAGCAGTACTTC	CASSLGDSSGRAREQYF
NA	once	TRBV27	TRBJ1-5	TGTGCCAGCAGCTTAAGGGGAAATCAGCCCCAGCATTTT	CASSLRGNQPQHF
NA	few	TRBV6-6	TRBJ1-1	TGTGCCAGCAGTTACGGGAGACGGGCCCACACTGAAGCTTTCTTT	CASSYGRRAHTEAFF
TRBD1	NA	TRBV11-2	TRBJ1-2	TGTGCCAGCAGCTCTCCCCAGACAGGGCGGTATGGCTACACCTTC	CASSSPQTGRYGYTF
TRBD1	NA	TRBV19	TRBJ1-2	TGTGCCAGTAGTATTAGGGGACAGGGGAACTATGGCTACACCTTC	CASSIRGQGNYGYTF
NA	NA	TRBV19	TRBJ2-1	TGTGCCAGTAGTATAGGAGGAGGATCCCACAATGAGCAGTTCTTC	CASSIGGGSHNEQFF
NA	NA	TRBV5-6	TRBJ1-4	TGTGCCAGCAGCTCGGCCGGGCAGGGAGGTTGGCTGTTTTTT	CASSSAGQGGWLFF
NA	few	TRBV6-5	TRBJ2-3	TGTGCCAGCAGTTACCTGGGGGCAGCAGATACGCAGTATTTT	CASSYLGAADTQYF
TRBD1	NA	TRBV7-9	TRBJ2-1	TGTGCCAGCAGTCGGGACAGCCCTTACAATGAGCAGTTCTTC	CASSRDSPYNEQFF
NA	NA	TRBV27	TRBJ1-6	TGTGCCAGCAGTTCCGCTCTCCTATATAATTCACCCCTCCACTTT	CASSSALLYNSPLHF
NA	NA	TRBV10-2	TRBJ2-3	TGCGCCAGCAGACACCCTGAGGCAGATACGCAGTATTTT	CASRHPEADTQYF
NA	NA	TRBV27	TRBJ2-3	TGTGCCAGCAGTTTAGGGCAGTTTGGCACAGATACGCAGTATTTT	CASSLGQFGTDTQYF
TRBD2	NA	TRBV6-5	TRBJ2-5	TGTGCCAGCAGTTACTCGAGGACTAGCGGCCAAGAGACCCAGTACTTC	CASSYSRTSGQETQYF
NA	NA	TRBV14	TRBJ2-7	TGTGCCAGCAGCCAAGATTCGAACAGGGGGGGAGAGCAGTACTTC	CASSQDSNRGGEQYF
TRBD2	NA	TRBV4-2	TRBJ2-3	TGTGCCAGCAGGTTAGCGGGAGAACTGTATACGCAGTATTTT	CASRLAGELYTQYF
NA	once	TRBV28	TRBJ2-1	TGTGCCAGCCGGTCAGCGCCCAATGAGCAGTTCTTC	CASRSAPNEQFF
NA	NA	TRBV25-1	TRBJ2-2	TGTGCCAGCAAACCCTTGGGCCTCACCGGGGAGCTGTTTTTT	CASKPLGLTGELFF
NA	few	TRBV5-1	TRBJ1-3	TGCGCCAGCAGCTTGGACCTTAGTGGGGCCTCTGGAAACACCATATATTTT	CASSLDLSGASGNTIYF
TRBD1	NA	TRBV6-5	TRBJ1-1	TGTGCCAGCAGTTCCTCCCTACAACAGGGGAAAGCTTTCTTT	CASSSSLQQGKAFF
NA	NA	TRBV2	TRBJ2-5	TGTGCCAGCAGCGTGGGGACCTTCTTCTCCGGGAGTGACGAGACCCAGTACTTC	CASSVGTFFSGSDETQYF
NA	NA	TRBV29-1	TRBJ1-2	TGCAGCGTTTACCTAGATGACAGTAACTATGGCTCCACCTTC	CSVYLDDSNYGSTF
NA	NA	TRBV12-5	TRBJ1-6	TGTGCTAGTGGTTTGGTATCTGGAGGGTTTATTTCACCCCTCCACTTT	CASGLVSGGFISPLHF
NA	NA	TRBV30	TRBJ2-5	TGTGCCTGGACGGCGGGGGCTGCGACCCAGTACTTC	CAWTAGAATQYF
NA	NA	TRBV28	TRBJ2-5	TGTGCCAGCAGTGCACCAAAACAGGGTCGGGGGGCCCAGTACTTC	CASSAPKQGRGAQYF
NA	NA	TRBV11-2	TRBJ1-1	TGTGCCAGCGGGGGCAAGACTGAAGCTTTCTTT	CASGGKTEAFF
TRBD1	NA	TRBV7-2	TRBJ2-1	TGTGCCAGCAGCCCCGGACAGGGCGGTAGCTCGCAGTTCTTC	CASSPGQGGSSQFF
TRBD1	once	TRBV2	TRBJ1-5	TGTGCCAGCATCGGACAGGTCAATCAGCCCCAGCATTTT	CASIGQVNQPQHF
NA	NA	TRBV30	TRBJ2-1	TGTGCCTGGAGTGTACTTCTTTGGAATGAGCAGTTCTTC	CAWSVLLWNEQFF
NA	NA	TRBV2	TRBJ1-6	TGTGCCAGCAGTTTACGGGGTGGAGGGACCCAGGGCCGGAATTCACCCCTCCACTTT	CASSLRGGGTQGRNSPLHF
TRBD1	NA	TRBV6-1	TRBJ1-5	TGTGCCAGCAGTGTAACAGGGGTATTCAATCAGCCCCAGCATTTT	CASSVTGVFNQPQHF
TRBD1	NA	TRBV19	TRBJ1-2	TGTGCCACCAGACAGGGAAGTAACTATGGCTACACCTTC	CATRQGSNYGYTF
TRBD1	once	TRBV15	TRBJ2-5	TGTGCCACCAGCCTCGACAGGGGAGCAGAGACCCAGTACTTC	CATSLDRGAETQYF
NA	few	TRBV29-1	TRBJ1-4	TGCAGCGCGAGGGGAGGGGTGGAAAAACTGTTTTTT	CSARGGVEKLFF
TRBD1	few	TRBV15	TRBJ2-7	TGTGCCACCAGCAGGGGGACAGGGGAATACGAGCAGTACTTC	CATSRGTGEYEQYF
NA	NA	TRBV5-1	TRBJ2-1	TGCGCCACCCGACCGGGGTACAGCTCCTACAATGAGCAGTTCTTC	CATRPGYSSYNEQFF
NA	few	TRBV28	TRBJ1-1	TGTGCCAGCACCCGGGGAGGCCCTTCAGGCACTGAAGCTTTCTTT	CASTRGGPSGTEAFF
NA	NA	TRBV28	TRBJ2-1	TGTGCCAGCACCAGGGGGGAGTCGGCTAGCGTTAATGAGCAGTTCTTC	CASTRGESASVNEQFF
TRBD1	NA	TRBV6-5	TRBJ1-1	TGTGCCAGCAGTTACCGAAGGGGGACAGGGGGGAATGAAGCTTTCTTT	CASSYRRGTGGNEAFF